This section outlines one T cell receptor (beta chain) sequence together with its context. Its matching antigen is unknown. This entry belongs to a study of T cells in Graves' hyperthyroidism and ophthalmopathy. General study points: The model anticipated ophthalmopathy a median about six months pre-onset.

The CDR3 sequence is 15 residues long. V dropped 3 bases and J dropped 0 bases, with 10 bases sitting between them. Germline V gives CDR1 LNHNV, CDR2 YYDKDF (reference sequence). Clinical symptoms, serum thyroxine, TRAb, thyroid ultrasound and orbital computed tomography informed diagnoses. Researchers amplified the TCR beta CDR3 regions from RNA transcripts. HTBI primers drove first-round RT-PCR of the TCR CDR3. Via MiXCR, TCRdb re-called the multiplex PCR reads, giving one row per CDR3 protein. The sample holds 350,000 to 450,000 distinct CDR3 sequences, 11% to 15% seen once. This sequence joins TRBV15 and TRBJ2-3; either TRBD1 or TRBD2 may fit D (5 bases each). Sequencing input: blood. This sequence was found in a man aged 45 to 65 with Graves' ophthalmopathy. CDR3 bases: TGTGCCACCAGCAGGCCCGGGGCCAGCACAGATACGCAGTATTTT. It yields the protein CATSRPGASTDTQYF.